Listed here are 13 T cell receptor beta chains from one sample, sequenced in a study of blood T cell repertoires in COVID-19. The protocol was immunoSEQ multiplex PCR, while the TCRdb copy is restricted to in-frame clones and leaves out a portion. The repertoire holds some 69,000 clones, with roughly four fifths as singletons. The sample was peripheral blood. The receptors come from a woman aged 70 to 79 with acute or convalescent COVID-19.

The chain recombines TRBV29-1 with TRBJ1-4, with 8 bases fitting TRBD1. Unmatched junction bases numbered 4, after V lost 1 base and J lost 6 bases. From germline, CDR1 is SQVTM and CDR2 ANQGSEA. There are 14 residues in the CDR3. The CDR3 sequence is CSVEGQGKDEKLFF. The CDR3 DNA reads TGCAGCGTTGAAGGACAGGGGAAGGATGAAAAACTGTTTTTT.

The V gene is TRBV10-2, the J gene TRBJ1-1; no clear D. The CDR3 is 12 residues long. The ends were cut back, 8 bases at V and 6 bases at J, with 13 bases in the middle. The germline V gene encodes CDR1 WSHSY and CDR2 SAAADI. CDR3 amino acids: CASREGWAEAFF. Written as DNA, the CDR3 is TGCGCCAGCCGAGAGGGCTGGGCTGAAGCTTTCTTT.

The rearrangement uses TRBV15 and TRBJ2-3; D is unresolved. The CDR3 is 15 amino acids. V was trimmed by 1 base and J by 0 bases, leaving 8 bases between them. The germline CDR1 and CDR2 sequences are LNHNV and YYDKDF (reference sequence). DNA of the CDR3: TGTGCCACCAGCAGAGGCGGCGGAAGCACAGATACGCAGTATTTT. Its translation is CATSRGGGSTDTQYF.

V gene TRBV19 combines with J gene TRBJ1-2; D ambiguous. The germline gives CDR1 LNHDA, CDR2 SQIVND (reference sequence). V shed 4 bases and J shed 2 bases, with 14 bases lying between them. This CDR3 is 15 amino acids long. CDR3 DNA: TGTGCCAGTAGTAGGGTGAGGAGGGCCAACTATGGCTACACCTTC. Translating it yields CASSRVRRANYGYTF.

The chain employs TRBV28 and TRBJ1-1, with D possibly TRBD1 on 6 matching bases. The V end was cut by 8 bases, the J end by 4 bases, with 20 bases between. This CDR3 contains 15 residues. Looked up from germline, CDR1 is MDHEN and CDR2 is SYDVKM. CDR3 DNA sequence: TGTGCCAGCCGGAAGGGGCAGGGGTCGAGCACTGAAGCTTTCTTT. Its protein product is CASRKGQGSSTEAFF.

The chain recombines TRBV7-2 with TRBJ1-5, with 7 bases aligning to TRBD1. There are 14 residues in the CDR3. V dropped 5 bases and J dropped 5; count of bases not matched to a gene: 6. Germline lookup yields CDR1 SGHTA and CDR2 FQGNSA. Here the CDR3 reads CASSPRQGYQPQHF. For the CDR3, the DNA is TGTGCCAGCAGCCCTCGACAGGGTTATCAGCCCCAGCATTTT.

This chain links TRBV29-1 with TRBJ1-6; D is possibly TRBD1 (5 bases). CDR3 length: 15 residues. In germline, CDR1 is SQVTM, CDR2 ANQGSEA. V lost 5 bases, J lost 0 bases, and 11 bases lay in between. DNA for the CDR3: TGCAGCGTTCGTTCAGGGAACTCCTATAATTCACCCCTCCACTTT. Translation: CSVRSGNSYNSPLHF.

The chain is built from TRBV4-2 and TRBJ2-7, with TRBD2 matching 8 bases. The CDR3 runs to 14 residues. Germline V gene sequence: CDR1 LGHNA, CDR2 YNFKEQ. The J segment lost 3 bases and the V segment lost 4 bases, leaving 5 bases of the junction unmatched. The CDR3 DNA reads as TGTGCCAGCAGCCTAGGACTAGCTAACTACGAGCAGTACTTC. This translates into CASSLGLANYEQYF.

The chain joins TRBV28 to TRBJ1-1; D unresolved. CDR1 and CDR2 (germline): MDHEN, SYDVKM. The CDR3 runs to 14 residues. V was cut by 6 bases and J by 10 bases, with 21 bases left in between. CDR3 residues: CASSRRWPSGGAFF. The DNA of the CDR3 is TGTGCCAGCAGCCGAAGGTGGCCGTCCGGCGGAGCTTTCTTT.

This chain links TRBV6-5 with TRBJ1-1; D is uncertain. The CDR3 is 13 residues long. The V end was cut by 7 bases, the J end by 0 bases, with 9 bases between. Germline V gene sequence: CDR1 MNHEY, CDR2 SVGAGI. CDR3 coding DNA: TGTGCCAGCACAAAGAACATGAACACTGAAGCTTTCTTT. Its translation is CASTKNMNTEAFF.

The chain carries TRBV6-2 or TRBV6-3 and TRBJ1-4, with 9 bases aligning to TRBD1. The CDR3 consists of 17 residues. Per the germline V gene, CDR1 is MNHEY and CDR2 is SVGEGT. The V gene end was trimmed by 4 bases and the J gene end by 7 bases; junction bases not matched to a gene: 13. The DNA for the CDR3 is TGTGCCAGCAGTTTAACAGGGGGCCCGGGTATCGGTGAAAAACTGTTTTTT. As protein: CASSLTGGPGIGEKLFF.

The count of this clone is one. The genes are TRBV27 and TRBJ2-1, with TRBD2 identical over 13 bases. Germline trimming cut 4 bases from V and 9 bases from J; bases unmatched to any gene: 6. This CDR3 is 15 amino acids long. CDR1 is MNHEY, CDR2 SMNVEV, per germline (reference sequence). In nucleotides, the CDR3 is TGTGCCAGCAGTTCGCGACTAGCGGGAGGCTTTGAGCAGTTCTTC. Translated, it gives CASSSRLAGGFEQFF.

This sequence joins TRBV19 and TRBJ1-5; no clear D gene. There are 15 residues in the CDR3. Trimming shortened V by 5 bases and J by 8 bases, and 19 bases separated the two germline ends. Germline V gene data show CDR1 as LNHDA and CDR2 as SQIVND (reference sequence). The DNA of the CDR3 is TGTGCCAGTAGTGCCGGGCAGTCGGGGTACAAGCCCCAGCATTTT. It yields the protein CASSAGQSGYKPQHF.